This TCR beta chain was profiled in a study of blood T cell repertoires in COVID-19. This CDR3 comprises 14 residues. V gave up 4 bases and J gave up 4 bases, with 16 bases separating them. Germline values: CDR1 SQVTM, CDR2 ANQGSEA. Repertoires were generated with immunoSEQ multiplex PCR, while TCRdb's copy carries only in-frame clones and drops some. The sample has about 7,800 clones, 86% seen once. The TCR was taken from a woman aged 60-75 years with active COVID-19. The gene calls are TRBV29-1 and TRBJ1-2; D gene unclear. The sequencing sample was made of peripheral blood. CDR3 region: CSVAPVAGTYGYTF. DNA of the CDR3: TGCAGCGTTGCGCCCGTGGCAGGAACCTATGGCTACACCTTC.